The rows below give T cell receptor beta chains drawn from one sample of a study of blood T cells in healthy people across ages. From the 5' RACE reads, TCRdb called clonotypes with MiXCR, one entry per CDR3 protein. The data hold about 1.1 million distinct CDR3 sequences, with around two fifths observed a single time. Sequenced: blood. These receptor sequences come from a man younger than 35 in good health. Both conserved end residues are trimmed from each CDR3. A D gene is named only where the DNA matches it firmly.

J gene,V gene,D gene,CDR3 protein
TRBJ1-1,TRBV7-8,.,ASSRDTQTDTEAF
TRBJ2-7,TRBV20-1,TRBD1,GARTGTGFYEQY
TRBJ2-3,TRBV7-2,.,ASSLVTLTDTQY
TRBJ2-1,TRBV12-3/TRBV12-4,.,ASNRGGIPSNEQF
TRBJ1-2,TRBV12-3/TRBV12-4,TRBD1,ASSLGDRTFYGYT
TRBJ1-1,TRBV5-1,TRBD1,ASGDRTNTEAF
TRBJ1-2,TRBV12-3/TRBV12-4,.,ASRRAGTNYGYT
TRBJ1-4,TRBV6-6,TRBD1,ASSPEGANEKLF
TRBJ2-3,TRBV20-1,TRBD1,SACLDRGLTDTQY
TRBJ2-7,TRBV5-1,.,ASSLGPGDSYEQY
TRBJ2-7,TRBV20-1,TRBD1,SAAPGQGAFLSYEQY
TRBJ1-2,TRBV5-4,.,ASSLPHLGQANYGYT
TRBJ2-7,TRBV6-5,.,ASSYSYRLPPFYEQY
TRBJ2-2,TRBV27,.,ASSLMSVVGELF
TRBJ1-2,TRBV9,.,ASSVAADRYGYT
TRBJ1-6,TRBV10-3,.,AISDGGPRDHSPLH
TRBJ1-4,TRBV6-5,TRBD1,ASSPKGQGNEKLF
TRBJ1-6,TRBV7-2,TRBD1,ASSVNRGLWALH
TRBJ1-2,TRBV7-2,.,ASSVEGLRGYT
TRBJ1-6,TRBV12-3/TRBV12-4,.,ASSGPTGRASPLH
TRBJ2-2,TRBV6-2/TRBV6-3,.,ASSYRERTGELF
TRBJ1-1,TRBV5-1,TRBD1,ASSWGDRAGTEAF
TRBJ1-3,TRBV20-1,.,SASPTVVEFSGNTIY
TRBJ2-2,TRBV4-3,TRBD1,ASSRQGEGELF
TRBJ1-5,TRBV4-2,TRBD1,ASSQDPDRGRGQPQH
TRBJ1-4,TRBV4-3,.,ASSRQGGDREKLF
TRBJ2-3,TRBV3-1,TRBD1,ASSQLGQGARDTQY
TRBJ2-3,TRBV7-2,.,ASSLRAWTDTQY
TRBJ1-4,TRBV6-1,.,ASSESGGSFLYGEKLF
TRBJ1-1,TRBV7-6,TRBD1,ASSPDPGTGGLNTEAF
TRBJ1-4,TRBV6-5,TRBD1,ASSYSQGTSTNEKLF